This T cell receptor (beta chain) was observed in a study of blood T cell repertoires in COVID-19. TCRdb's table, derived via immunoSEQ multiplex PCR, lists solely in-frame clones and lacks some. The sample includes roughly 280,000 clones, around nine tenths of them seen just once. The count of this clone is one. Germline V gene lookup returns CDR1 SNHLY and CDR2 FYNNEI. V lost 8 bases and J lost 1; bases outside the gene matches: 8. The CDR3 contains 15 residues. Specimen: peripheral blood. The chain carries TRBV2 and TRBJ1-5; TRBD1 matches 7 bases. The TCR sequence derives from a man aged 35-49 years with active or convalescent COVID-19. This chain's CDR3 is CASEPGQLSNQPQHF. Here the CDR3 DNA reads TGTGCCAGCGAACCGGGACAGCTGAGCAATCAGCCCCAGCATTTT.